The next 28 T cell receptor beta chains were all read from a single sample in a study of CD8 T cells in ankylosing spondylitis (dated by TCRdb to the late 2010s). The protocol used for the library was 5' RACE. For sequencing, an Illumina HiSeq 2500 was employed. The raw public data were reprocessed by TCRdb itself: fastp quality trimming at Q25, MiXCR clonotype calling, in-frame beta chains only. Each entry merges the rows of one CDR3 protein and shows their most common DNA and genes. The sample contains 100,000 to 150,000 distinct CDR3 sequences, around 9.7% of them found a single time. Roughly 3.4% of the sample is held by the ten biggest clonotypes. Sequences were obtained from blood, either unsorted or a sorted T cell fraction (not recorded which). These receptor sequences come from a male donor with ankylosing spondylitis or in good health (not recorded which).

This clonotype was recorded many times. The rearrangement links TRBV28 to TRBJ2-1, with 7 positions matching TRBD1. Per the germline V gene, CDR1 is MDHEN and CDR2 is SYDVKM. This CDR3 comprises 15 residues. V trimming: 0 bases; J trimming: 7 bases; junction bases outside the gene matches: 6. CDR3 sequence: CASSLWTGRRNEQFF. CDR3 bases: TGTGCCAGCAGTTTATGGACAGGGAGAAGGAATGAGCAGTTCTTC.

Many counts were recorded for this clonotype. V gene TRBV7-8 combines with J gene TRBJ2-6; D call uncertain. The germline V gene has CDR1 SGHVS and CDR2 FQNEAQ. The V gene lost 3 bases and the J gene lost 1 base, with 7 bases spanning the gap. CDR3 length: 15 amino acids. The CDR3 sequence: CASSFAQSGANVLTF. DNA for the CDR3: TGTGCCAGCAGCTTCGCCCAATCTGGGGCCAACGTCCTGACTTTC.

This clonotype was seen many times. The CDR3, as DNA: TGCAGTGCTAGAGATAACAGGGCCTCTGGAAACACCATATATTTT. It encodes CSARDNRASGNTIYF. The chain links TRBV20-1 to TRBJ1-3, with a weak D call TRBD1 (6 bases). The ends were cut back, 0 bases at V and 0 bases at J, with 9 bases in the middle. This CDR3 has 15 amino acids. Germline V gene lookup returns CDR1 DFQATT and CDR2 SNEGSKA (reference sequence).

This clonotype appeared many times. The rearrangement uses TRBV29-1 and TRBJ2-1, with a weak D call TRBD2 (5 bases). V lost 1 base and J lost 5, with 15 bases in between. In germline, CDR1 is SQVTM, CDR2 ANQGSEA. The CDR3 consists of 15 residues. Here the CDR3 DNA reads TGCAGCGTTGAAGGGATCGGGCTAGCCGACAATGAGCAGTTCTTC. Residues: CSVEGIGLADNEQFF.

Only a few counts were recorded for this clonotype. This chain connects TRBV5-1 to TRBJ2-1; possible D gene TRBD2, 6 bases. Germline loops: CDR1 SGHRS, CDR2 YFSETQ. Trimming shortened V by 4 bases and J by 0 bases, and 11 bases separated the two germline ends. The CDR3 runs 15 residues. The chain's CDR3 is CASSAGLSSYNEQFF. The DNA of the CDR3 is TGCGCCAGCAGCGCGGGACTGAGCTCCTACAATGAGCAGTTCTTC.

There are a few counts of this clonotype. The chain couples TRBV7-2 to TRBJ2-7, with D possibly being TRBD1 or TRBD2 (5 bases each). The ends were cut back, 5 bases at V and 3 bases at J, with 14 bases in the middle. Germline CDR1 and CDR2: SGHTA and FQGNSA. The length of the CDR3 is 14 residues. The CDR3 DNA reads TGTGCCAGCAGCCCAGGAGGACAAAGCTACGAGCAGTACTTC. Its protein is CASSPGGQSYEQYF.

This clonotype has at least ten counts. The rearrangement links TRBV7-9 to TRBJ1-1; D not resolved. The CDR3 length is 15 residues. The germline V gene has CDR1 SEHNR and CDR2 FQNEAQ (reference sequence). Trimming pared 6 bases from V and 1 base from J, leaving 15 bases between. The CDR3 sequence is CASSTGPGGNTEAFF. CDR3 nucleotides: TGTGCCAGCAGTACGGGCCCCGGAGGGAACACTGAAGCTTTCTTT. The variable domain in full, with the rest retrieved from reference TRBV7-9 and TRBJ1-1, is DTGVSQNPRHKITKRGQNVTFRCDPISEHNRLYWYRQTLGQGPEFLTYFQNEAQLEKSRLLSDRFSAERPKGSFSTLEIQRTEQGDSAMYLCASSTGPGGNTEAFFGQGTRLTVV.

This clonotype was counted at least ten times. The DNA for the CDR3 is TGTGCCAGCAGCCAGGAGGACAGGGCGGGTGAAGCTTTCTTT. Its protein product is CASSQEDRAGEAFF. This chain joins TRBV3-1 and TRBJ1-1, with TRBD1 matching over 8 bases. The trim removed 3 bases at V and 7 bases at J, leaving 7 bases unmatched. The CDR3 extends over 14 amino acids. Germline V CDR1 and CDR2: LGHDT, YNNKEL (reference sequence).

The gene calls are TRBV19 and TRBJ2-2, with TRBD2 matching 7 bases. Germline-derived CDR1 and CDR2 are LNHDA and SQIVND (reference sequence). The CDR3 extends over 14 amino acids. The J segment lost 7 bases and the V segment lost 4 bases, leaving 6 bases of the junction unmatched. The CDR3: CASSTWGGVGELFF. The DNA of the CDR3 is TGTGCCAGTAGTACCTGGGGGGGAGTCGGGGAGCTGTTTTTT.

This clonotype has ten or more counts. V is TRBV7-2 and J is TRBJ1-2, with 9 bases aligning to TRBD1. There are 15 residues in the CDR3. The V gene end was trimmed by 2 bases and the J gene end by 4 bases; junction bases not matched to a gene: 5. Germline values: CDR1 SGHTA, CDR2 FQGNSA. CDR3 residues: CASSLPGTGSYGYTF. CDR3 DNA: TGTGCCAGCAGCTTACCGGGGACAGGGTCCTATGGCTACACCTTC.

This clonotype was seen ten or more times. The CDR3 protein is CASSLMNRDEQYF. In DNA form, the CDR3 reads TGTGCCAGCAGCCTGATGAACAGGGACGAGCAGTACTTC. J is TRBJ2-7 and V is TRBV7-2; D possibly corresponds to TRBD1 (6 bases). Trimming pared 5 bases from V and 5 bases from J, leaving 13 bases between. Germline V gives CDR1 SGHTA, CDR2 FQGNSA. This CDR3 contains 13 residues.

The table lists this clonotype with many counts. The chain uses TRBV7-9 and TRBJ2-1; TRBD1 is a possible D gene (6 bases). Germline V CDR1 and CDR2: SEHNR, FQNEAQ (reference sequence). The germline V and J ends were trimmed by 2 bases and 2 bases, with 13 bases remaining between them. The CDR3 has 16 residues. CDR3 sequence reads: CASSLRGWGPYNEQFF. The CDR3 DNA is TGTGCCAGCAGCTTAAGAGGATGGGGGCCCTACAATGAGCAGTTCTTC.

To note about this clonotype: This could be a read error, since a much larger clone is one nucleotide away. J is TRBJ2-5 and V is TRBV29-1, with TRBD1 matching 9 bases. V lost 5 bases to trimming and J lost 4 bases; unmatched junction nucleotides: 11. Germline values: CDR1 SQVTM, CDR2 ANQGSEA. This CDR3 has 15 residues. CDR3 coding DNA: TGCAGCGTTCAAGGGGCACGACAGGGGGGAGAGACCCAGTACTTC. It codes for CSVQGARQGGETQYF.

This clonotype was seen many times. The chain combines TRBV12-3 or TRBV12-4 with TRBJ2-3; 10 nucleotides align to TRBD2. The V and J ends lost 5 bases and 3 bases, in that order; junction bases with no gene match: 8. The CDR3 consists of 16 residues. The CDR3 DNA is TGTGCCAGCAGTCGCGGGACTAGCGATGAGACAGATACGCAGTATTTT. This codes for CASSRGTSDETDTQYF.

The chain couples TRBV7-2 to TRBJ1-6; D remains ambiguous. Trimming shortened V by 5 bases and J by 6 bases, and 8 bases separated the two germline ends. Germline assignment: CDR1 SGHTA and CDR2 FQGNSA. The CDR3 totals 13 residues. The CDR3 loop is CASSPTPNSPLHF. Here the CDR3 DNA reads TGTGCCAGCAGCCCCACCCCTAATTCACCCCTCCACTTT.

This chain joins TRBV15 and TRBJ2-5; the D gene is possibly TRBD1 (5 bases). CDR1 LNHNV and CDR2 YYDKDF come from the germline V gene (reference sequence). Trimming pared 2 bases from V and 2 bases from J, leaving 12 bases between. The CDR3 sequence is 15 residues long. The CDR3, as DNA: TGTGCCACCAGCAGAAGACAGACGAATCAAGAGACCCAGTACTTC. Translation gives CATSRRQTNQETQYF.

In its sample, this clonotype was seen a few times. The genes are TRBV29-1 and TRBJ1-1; D is perhaps TRBD1 (5 bases). This CDR3 is built from 10 residues. V was pared by 3 bases and J by 11 bases, with 10 bases between. The V gene's germline CDR1 is SQVTM and CDR2 ANQGSEA. Written as DNA, the CDR3 is TGCAGCGTTGACCCGGGGGAGGCTTTCTTT. It is translated as CSVDPGEAFF.

This clonotype appeared many times. CDR3 bases: TGCGCCAGCAGCTCCCAGGGGGCGAACTGGGTAGAGCAGTTCTTC. It specifies CASSSQGANWVEQFF. V usage is TRBV5-1 and J usage is TRBJ2-1, with 8 bases that match TRBD1. This CDR3 is 15 amino acids long. Germline CDR1 reads SGHRS; CDR2 reads YFSETQ. V shed 3 bases and J 10 bases; nucleotides not matched to a gene: 12.

This clonotype was counted many times. The genes are TRBV20-1 and TRBJ1-2; D ambiguous. V was trimmed by 6 bases and J by 4 bases, leaving 18 bases between them. This CDR3 has 14 residues. Germline CDR1 and CDR2: DFQATT and SNEGSKA (reference sequence). The CDR3: CSAEDGRRGYGYTF. Written as DNA, the CDR3 is TGCAGTGCCGAAGACGGAAGAAGAGGCTATGGCTACACCTTC.

The table lists this clonotype with a few counts. This chain connects TRBV21-1 to TRBJ2-1. TRBV21-1 is a pseudogene segment. The CDR3 contains 17 residues. The CDR3 sequence is CASSKKAICQEYNEQFF. The DNA of the CDR3 is TGTGCCAGCAGCAAAAAGGCGATTTGTCAGGAGTACAATGAGCAGTTCTTC.

This clonotype has at least ten counts. The chain links TRBV20-1 to TRBJ2-3; possibly TRBD2 for D (7 bases). Germline V CDR1 and CDR2: DFQATT, SNEGSKA (reference sequence). V lost 1 base and J 5 bases, leaving 10 bases between the germline ends. The CDR3 is 13 amino acids. This CDR3 reads CSARGGGRDTQYF. DNA for the CDR3: TGCAGTGCTAGAGGCGGGGGCAGAGATACGCAGTATTTT.

This clonotype was recorded many times. V and J are TRBV7-3 and TRBJ2-3; D is possibly TRBD2 (6 bases). CDR1 and CDR2 (germline): SGHTA, FQGTGA. The CDR3 covers 16 residues. Deletions cut 1 base from V and 1 base from J, with 12 bases between. The CDR3 loop reads CASSLNPGEGTDTQYF. CDR3 nucleotides: TGTGCCAGCAGCTTAAATCCGGGAGAAGGCACAGATACGCAGTATTTT.

The V call is TRBV10-3, the J call TRBJ2-5, with 7 bases fitting TRBD2. CDR1 ENHRY and CDR2 SYGVKD come from the germline V gene. The CDR3 totals 14 residues. J lost 5 bases, V lost 6 bases, and 9 bases had no gene match. In DNA form, the CDR3 reads TGTGCCATCAGGCTTGAACTAGCGTCGGAGACCCAGTACTTC. This translates into CAIRLELASETQYF.

This clonotype was seen at least ten times. J is TRBJ2-1 and V is TRBV20-1, with unresolved D. Germline loops: CDR1 DFQATT, CDR2 SNEGSKA (reference sequence). Trimming removed 3 bases at V and 0 bases at J, with 9 bases between. There are 14 residues in the CDR3. The CDR3 DNA reads as TGCAGTGCTAGTAGAGGAAACTCCTACAATGAGCAGTTCTTC. It specifies CSASRGNSYNEQFF.

This clonotype came up many times. The J gene is TRBJ2-2, the V gene TRBV20-1; 7 bases align to TRBD2. Germline CDR1 reads DFQATT; CDR2 reads SNEGSKA (reference sequence). This CDR3 is 16 amino acids long. V lost 2 bases to trimming and J lost 3 bases; unmatched junction nucleotides: 9. CDR3 in amino acids: CSARLAGLADTGELFF. The CDR3, as DNA: TGCAGTGCTAGATTGGCTGGCCTAGCGGACACCGGGGAGCTGTTTTTT.

This clonotype was observed at least ten times. The CDR3 loop reads CASSLAGDREQYF. DNA for the CDR3: TGTGCCAGCAGCTTAGCCGGAGATCGCGAGCAGTACTTC. V usage is TRBV7-6 and J usage is TRBJ2-7; D not certain. This CDR3 has 13 residues. The V gene's germline CDR1 is SGHVS and CDR2 FNYEAQ. Trimming pared 0 bases from V and 6 bases from J, leaving 9 bases between.

The table lists this clonotype with a few counts. V is TRBV7-2 and J is TRBJ2-1; D remains ambiguous. CDR3 length: 11 amino acids. Trimming removed 5 bases from V and 7 bases from J, with 6 bases in between. Germline V gene lookup returns CDR1 SGHTA and CDR2 FQGNSA. CDR3 nucleotides: TGTGCCAGCAGCGAACGAAATGAGCAGTTCTTC. Amino acids: CASSERNEQFF.

This clonotype has at least ten counts. The chain joins TRBV20-1 to TRBJ2-2; the match to TRBD2 covers 10 bases. Germline values: CDR1 DFQATT, CDR2 SNEGSKA (reference sequence). The V and J ends lost 1 base and 1 base, in that order; junction bases with no gene match: 12. This CDR3 comprises 19 residues. The CDR3 coding sequence is TGCAGTGCTAGAGCCTTCACATCTAGCGGGAGCCTGAACACCGGGGAGCTGTTTTTT. Its translation: CSARAFTSSGSLNTGELFF.